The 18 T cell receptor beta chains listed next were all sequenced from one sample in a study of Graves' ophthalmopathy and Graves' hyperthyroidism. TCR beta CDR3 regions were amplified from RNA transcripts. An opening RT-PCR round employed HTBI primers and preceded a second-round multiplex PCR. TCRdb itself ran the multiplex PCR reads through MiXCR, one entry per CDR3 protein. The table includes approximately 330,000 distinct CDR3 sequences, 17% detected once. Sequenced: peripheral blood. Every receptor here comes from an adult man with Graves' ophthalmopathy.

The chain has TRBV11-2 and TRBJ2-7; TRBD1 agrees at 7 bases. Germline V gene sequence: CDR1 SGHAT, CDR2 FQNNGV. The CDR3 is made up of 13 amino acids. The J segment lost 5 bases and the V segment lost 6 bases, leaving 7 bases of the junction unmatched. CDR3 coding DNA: TGTGCCAGCAGTCCACAGGGGCTCCACGAGCAGTACTTC. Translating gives CASSPQGLHEQYF. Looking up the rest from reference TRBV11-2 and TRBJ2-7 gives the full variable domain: EAGVAQSPRYKIIEKRQSVAFWCNPISGHATLYWYQQILGQGPKLLIQFQNNGVVDDSQLPKDRFSAERLKGVDSTLKIQPAKLEDSAVYLCASSPQGLHEQYFGPGTRLTVT.

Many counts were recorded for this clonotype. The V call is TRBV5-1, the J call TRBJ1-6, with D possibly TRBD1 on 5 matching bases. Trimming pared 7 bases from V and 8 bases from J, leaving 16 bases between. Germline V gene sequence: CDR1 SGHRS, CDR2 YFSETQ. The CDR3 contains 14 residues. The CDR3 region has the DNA TGCGCCAGCGGGAAGACAGAGTACGATTCACCCCTCCACTTT. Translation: CASGKTEYDSPLHF.

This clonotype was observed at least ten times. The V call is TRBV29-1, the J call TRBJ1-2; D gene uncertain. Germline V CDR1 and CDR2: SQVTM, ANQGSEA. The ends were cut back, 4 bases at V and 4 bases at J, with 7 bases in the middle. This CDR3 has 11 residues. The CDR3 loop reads CSVADSYGYTF. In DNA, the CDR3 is TGCAGCGTTGCGGACTCCTATGGCTACACCTTC.

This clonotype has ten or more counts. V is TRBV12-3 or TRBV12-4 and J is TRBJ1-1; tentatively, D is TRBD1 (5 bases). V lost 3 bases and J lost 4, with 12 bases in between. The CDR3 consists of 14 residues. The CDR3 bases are TGTGCCAGCAGTTTTAAGGGGCGAGTCACTGAAGCTTTCTTT. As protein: CASSFKGRVTEAFF.

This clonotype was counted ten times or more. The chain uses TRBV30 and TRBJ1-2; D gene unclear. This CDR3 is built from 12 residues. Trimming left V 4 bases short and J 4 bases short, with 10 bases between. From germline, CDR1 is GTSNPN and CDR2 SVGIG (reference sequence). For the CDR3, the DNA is TGTGCCTGGATATCGGGAAGCTATGGCTACACCTTC. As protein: CAWISGSYGYTF.

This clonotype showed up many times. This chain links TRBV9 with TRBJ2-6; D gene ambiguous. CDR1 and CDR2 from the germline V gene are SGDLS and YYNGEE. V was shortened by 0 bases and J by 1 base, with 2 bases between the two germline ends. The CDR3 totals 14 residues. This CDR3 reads CASSVVSGANVLTF. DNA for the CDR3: TGTGCCAGCAGCGTAGTATCTGGGGCCAACGTCCTGACTTTC.

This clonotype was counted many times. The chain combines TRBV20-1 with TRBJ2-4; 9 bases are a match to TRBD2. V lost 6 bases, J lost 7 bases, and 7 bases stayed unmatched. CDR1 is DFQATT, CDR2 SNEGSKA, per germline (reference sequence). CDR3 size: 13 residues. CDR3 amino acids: CSASPAGGNIQYF. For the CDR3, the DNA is TGCAGTGCCAGCCCCGCGGGAGGGAACATTCAGTACTTC.

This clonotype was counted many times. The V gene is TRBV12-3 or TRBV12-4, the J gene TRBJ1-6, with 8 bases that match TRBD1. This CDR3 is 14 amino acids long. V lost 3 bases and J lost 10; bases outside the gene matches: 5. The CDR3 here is CASSFQGARSPLHF. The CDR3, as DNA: TGTGCCAGCAGTTTCCAGGGGGCTAGATCACCCCTCCACTTT.

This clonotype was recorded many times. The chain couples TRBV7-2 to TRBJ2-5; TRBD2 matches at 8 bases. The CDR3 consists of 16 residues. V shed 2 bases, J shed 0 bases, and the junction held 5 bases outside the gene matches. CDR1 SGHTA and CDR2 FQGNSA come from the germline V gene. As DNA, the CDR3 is TGTGCCAGCAGCTTAAGTGGCGGGGGGTACCAAGAGACCCAGTACTTC. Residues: CASSLSGGGYQETQYF.

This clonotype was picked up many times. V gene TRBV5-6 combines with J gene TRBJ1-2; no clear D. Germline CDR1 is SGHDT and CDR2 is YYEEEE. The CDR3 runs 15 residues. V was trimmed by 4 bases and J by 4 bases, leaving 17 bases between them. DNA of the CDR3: TGTGCCAGCAGCACGAACCGGGGATGGGTCTATGGCTACACCTTC. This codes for CASSTNRGWVYGYTF.

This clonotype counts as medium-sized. The CDR3 sequence: CASRRGSSPDEAFF. The CDR3 DNA reads as TGCGCCAGCAGAAGAGGCAGTTCACCGGATGAAGCTTTCTTT. V and J are TRBV5-1 and TRBJ1-1; D not certain. V lost 5 bases, J lost 7 bases, and 18 bases lay in between. This CDR3 comprises 14 residues. Germline-derived CDR1 and CDR2 are SGHRS and YFSETQ.

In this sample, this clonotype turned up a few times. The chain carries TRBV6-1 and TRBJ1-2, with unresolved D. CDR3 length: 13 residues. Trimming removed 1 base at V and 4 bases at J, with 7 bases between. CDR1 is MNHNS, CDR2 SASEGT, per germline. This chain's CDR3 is CASSEEGRYGYTF. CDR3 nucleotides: TGTGCCAGCAGTGAAGAGGGCCGCTATGGCTACACCTTC.

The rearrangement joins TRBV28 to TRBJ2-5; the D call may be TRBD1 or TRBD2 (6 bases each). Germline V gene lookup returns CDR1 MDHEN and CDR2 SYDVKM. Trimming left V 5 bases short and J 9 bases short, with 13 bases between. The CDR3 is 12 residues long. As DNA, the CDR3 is TGTGCCAGCAGTCCGAGAGGGGGGTCCCAGTACTTC. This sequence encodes CASSPRGGSQYF.

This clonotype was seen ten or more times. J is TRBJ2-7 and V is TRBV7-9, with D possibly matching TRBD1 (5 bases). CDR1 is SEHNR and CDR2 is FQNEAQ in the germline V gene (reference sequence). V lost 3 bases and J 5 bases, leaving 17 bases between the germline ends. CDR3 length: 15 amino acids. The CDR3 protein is CASSLLQGGPDEQYF. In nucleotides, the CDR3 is TGTGCCAGCAGCTTGTTGCAGGGCGGCCCGGACGAGCAGTACTTC. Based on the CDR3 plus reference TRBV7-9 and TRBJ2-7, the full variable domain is DTGVSQNPRHKITKRGQNVTFRCDPISEHNRLYWYRQTLGQGPEFLTYFQNEAQLEKSRLLSDRFSAERPKGSFSTLEIQRTEQGDSAMYLCASSLLQGGPDEQYFGPGTRLTVT.

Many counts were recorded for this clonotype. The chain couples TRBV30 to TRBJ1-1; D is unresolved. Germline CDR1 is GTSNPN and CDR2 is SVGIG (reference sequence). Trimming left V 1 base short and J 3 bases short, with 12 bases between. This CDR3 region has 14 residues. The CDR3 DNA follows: TGTGCCTGGAGTGGCGGGTTACGGGACACTGAAGCTTTCTTT. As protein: CAWSGGLRDTEAFF.

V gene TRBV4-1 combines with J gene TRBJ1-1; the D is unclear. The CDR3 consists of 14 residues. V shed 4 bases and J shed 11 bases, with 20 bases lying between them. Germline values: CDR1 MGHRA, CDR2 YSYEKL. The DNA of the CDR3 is TGCGCCAGCAGCCGCATAGAAGGCCTACCGAACGCTTTCTTT. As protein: CASSRIEGLPNAFF.

CDR3 bases: TGTGCCAGCAGTTCTCAGTGGGGGGCACTAGCAGAAGCTTTCTTT. Encoded protein: CASSSQWGALAEAFF. V and J are TRBV12-3 or TRBV12-4 and TRBJ1-1; TRBD1 might be the D (6 bases). This CDR3 is 15 amino acids long. Deletions cut 4 bases from V and 8 bases from J, with 20 bases between.

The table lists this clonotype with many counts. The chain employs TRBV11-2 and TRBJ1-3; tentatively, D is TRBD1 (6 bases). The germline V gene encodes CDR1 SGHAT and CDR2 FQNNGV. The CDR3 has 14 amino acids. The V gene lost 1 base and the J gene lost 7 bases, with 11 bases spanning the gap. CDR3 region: CASSLADRVNTIYF. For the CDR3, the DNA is TGTGCCAGCAGCTTAGCGGACAGAGTGAACACCATATATTTT.